What follows are 27 T cell receptor beta chains derived from one specimen sequenced in a study of blood T cell repertoires in COVID-19. Measured with immunoSEQ multiplex PCR; TCRdb has only the in-frame clones, and not every one. The sample has 75,000 to 100,000 clones, 81% seen once. Sequencing was performed on peripheral blood. The receptor set was obtained from a man in his fifties or sixties with acute or convalescent COVID-19.

The chain links TRBV14 to TRBJ2-7; 7 bases match TRBD2. J was trimmed by 12 bases and V by 1 base; bases with no gene match: 9. This CDR3 has 13 residues. Germline V gene data show CDR1 as SGHDN and CDR2 as FVKESK. CDR3 amino acids: CASSQGAGRDLYF. CDR3 sequence (DNA): TGTGCCAGCAGCCAAGGGGCAGGGAGGGATCTGTACTTC.

This clone was detected a few times. This rearrangement joins TRBV5-4 to TRBJ2-7; perhaps TRBD2 as D (5 bases). The germline V gene has CDR1 SGHNT and CDR2 YYREEE (reference sequence). Trimming took off 4 bases at V and 7 bases at J, with 18 bases between the two ends. CDR3 length: 14 amino acids. This CDR3 reads CASSRSIESGEQYF. As DNA, the CDR3 is TGTGCCAGCAGCCGAAGTATAGAGTCGGGGGAGCAGTACTTC.

This clone was counted only a few times. This chain uses TRBV9 with TRBJ2-5, with a possible D match to TRBD1 (6 bases). With 4 bases removed from V and 4 bases from J, the gap between germline ends came to 20 bases. CDR3 length equals 16 residues. Germline values: CDR1 SGDLS, CDR2 YYNGEE. CDR3 sequence: CASSLNRVTGRETQYF. CDR3 coding DNA: TGTGCCAGCAGCCTGAACAGGGTGACCGGGCGAGAGACCCAGTACTTC.

This chain connects TRBV5-1 to TRBJ2-7, with 8 nucleotides matching TRBD1. CDR3 length: 13 amino acids. V lost 2 bases and J lost 3; bases outside the gene matches: 1. Germline CDR1 reads SGHRS; CDR2 reads YFSETQ. CDR3 nucleotide sequence: TGCGCCAGCAGCTTCACAGGGGGCTACGAGCAGTACTTC. Translated, it gives CASSFTGGYEQYF.

The rearrangement uses TRBV4-1 and TRBJ1-3, with 10 positions matching TRBD1. Germline CDR1 reads MGHRA; CDR2 reads YSYEKL. The CDR3 runs 16 residues. V dropped 3 bases and J dropped 4; count of bases not matched to a gene: 6. The CDR3 loop is CASSHGQGDPGNTIYF. Here the CDR3 DNA reads TGCGCCAGCAGCCATGGACAGGGGGACCCCGGAAACACCATATATTTT.

V and J are TRBV7-9 and TRBJ1-1; D might be TRBD1 (6 bases). Germline V CDR1 and CDR2: SEHNR, FQNEAQ (reference sequence). CDR3 size: 15 residues. The V gene lost 4 bases and the J gene lost 4 bases, with 16 bases spanning the gap. The CDR3 loop reads CASSSGGGWSTEAFF. As DNA, the CDR3 is TGTGCCAGCAGCTCTGGGGGGGGCTGGAGCACTGAAGCTTTCTTT.

This clone occurred once. V is TRBV24-1 and J is TRBJ1-5; the D gene is possibly TRBD1 (5 bases). The length of the CDR3 is 14 residues. Trimming took 4 bases from V and 4 from J, leaving 10 bases between them. Germline-derived CDR1 and CDR2 are KGHDR and SFDVKD. The CDR3 here is CATSESTGNQPQHF. CDR3 DNA sequence: TGTGCCACCAGTGAGTCAACAGGTAATCAGCCCCAGCATTTT.

The chain couples TRBV11-2 to TRBJ2-5; 7 bases align to TRBD2. This CDR3 is built from 14 residues. Germline loops: CDR1 SGHAT, CDR2 FQNNGV. Trimming took 7 bases from V and 2 from J; bases not matched to a gene: 7. The CDR3 DNA reads TGTGCCAGCAACACTCCGGGACTACAAGAGACCCAGTACTTC. Protein product: CASNTPGLQETQYF.

The rearrangement joins TRBV7-2 to TRBJ2-7; 8 nucleotides match TRBD2. The germline gives CDR1 SGHTA, CDR2 FQGNSA. The trim removed 7 bases at V and 7 bases at J, leaving 15 bases unmatched. The CDR3 is 15 amino acids. The CDR3 DNA is TGTGCCAGCAAAATCATAGCGGGGACCCGGGGGGAGCAGTACTTC. This sequence encodes CASKIIAGTRGEQYF.

Of note for this clone: Mismatch with germline at one junction end may stem from a read error. V and J are TRBV12-3 or TRBV12-4 and TRBJ2-1; 16 bases agree with TRBD2. This CDR3 spans 13 amino acids. CDR3 region: CASSKGTSGGAIF. The CDR3 nucleotides read TGTGCCAGCAGTAAAGGGACTAGCGGGGGGGCTATCTTC.

The gene calls are TRBV11-3 and TRBJ2-1; 8 positions match TRBD2. From germline, CDR1 is SGHNT and CDR2 YENEEA. The CDR3 totals 15 residues. Trimming took 6 bases from V and 8 from J; bases not matched to a gene: 12. The CDR3 nucleotides are TGTGCCAGCAGTTCGGCGGGGGGAGTGCCCCATGAGCAGTTCTTC. Translated, it gives CASSSAGGVPHEQFF.

This clone was seen a few times. This chain uses TRBV19 with TRBJ2-7; 9 nucleotides agree with TRBD1. Germline CDR1 LNHDA, CDR2 SQIVND (reference sequence). Trimming at V came to 7 bases and at J to 3 bases, leaving 4 bases not matched to a gene. This CDR3 comprises 13 residues. The CDR3 region is CASTGTGSYEQYF. In nucleotides, the CDR3 is TGTGCCAGTACTGGGACAGGGAGCTACGAGCAGTACTTC. Variable domain in full (rest from reference TRBV19 and TRBJ2-7): DGGITQSPKYLFRKEGQNVTLSCEQNLNHDAMYWYRQDPGQGLRLIYYSQIVNDFQKGDIAEGYSVSREKKESFPLTVTSAQKNPTAFYLCASTGTGSYEQYFGPGTRLTVT.

This clone occurred a few times. The genes are TRBV10-3 and TRBJ2-5; TRBD1 aligns across 8 bases. V lost 10 bases to trimming and J lost 5 bases; unmatched junction nucleotides: 12. The germline V gene encodes CDR1 ENHRY and CDR2 SYGVKD. The CDR3 totals 14 residues. The CDR3 DNA sequence: TGTGCCACCAAACAGGGGACAGGCGGCGAGACCCAGTACTTC. It specifies CATKQGTGGETQYF.

This clone was seen a handful of times. The chain joins TRBV9 to TRBJ2-3; D possibly corresponds to TRBD1 (6 bases). V lost 2 bases and J 4 bases, leaving 14 bases between the germline ends. Germline-derived CDR1 and CDR2 are SGDLS and YYNGEE. This CDR3 region has 15 residues. The DNA for the CDR3 is TGTGCCAGCAGCGTGTGGGTAGGGGGTCCAGATACGCAGTATTTT. Its translation is CASSVWVGGPDTQYF.

V usage is TRBV9 and J usage is TRBJ2-4, with TRBD2 matching over 11 bases. CDR3 length equals 14 residues. The J segment lost 8 bases and the V segment lost 2 bases, leaving 3 bases of the junction unmatched. Germline V gives CDR1 SGDLS, CDR2 YYNGEE. CDR3 region: CASSVSGRADIQYF. The CDR3, as DNA: TGTGCCAGCAGCGTTAGCGGGAGGGCCGACATTCAGTACTTC.

The chain joins TRBV6-2 or TRBV6-3 to TRBJ1-1; TRBD1 agrees at 8 bases. Trimming took 1 base from V and 1 from J; bases not matched to a gene: 2. Germline lookup yields CDR1 MNHEY and CDR2 SVGEGT. The CDR3 spans 15 residues. DNA of the CDR3: TGTGCCAGCAGTTACTTCGGACAGGGGAACACTGAAGCTTTCTTT. It specifies CASSYFGQGNTEAFF.

V gene TRBV5-1 combines with J gene TRBJ1-1; 7 nucleotides match TRBD1. The V segment lost 5 bases and the J segment 3 bases; nucleotides outside the gene matches: 7. Germline lookup yields CDR1 SGHRS and CDR2 YFSETQ. CDR3 length: 14 amino acids. This CDR3 is CASRPGQRDTEAFF. The CDR3 coding sequence is TGCGCCAGCAGGCCGGGACAGAGAGACACTGAAGCTTTCTTT. The variable domain in full, with the rest retrieved from reference TRBV5-1 and TRBJ1-1, is KAGVTQTPRYLIKTRGQQVTLSCSPISGHRSVSWYQQTPGQGLQFLFEYFSETQRNKGNFPGRFSGRQFSNSRSEMNVSTLELGDSALYLCASRPGQRDTEAFFGQGTRLTVV.

CDR3 nucleotides: TGTGCCAGCAGCTTGGGAGGGACAGGGAGGGGTGAAAAACTGTTTTTT. It specifies CASSLGGTGRGEKLFF. The rearrangement uses TRBV5-4 and TRBJ1-4, with 9 bases matching TRBD1. There are 16 residues in the CDR3. V shed 0 bases and J 7 bases; nucleotides not matched to a gene: 7. The germline V gene has CDR1 SGHNT and CDR2 YYREEE (reference sequence).

The chain is built from TRBV7-3 and TRBJ2-3, with 8 bases aligning to TRBD2. J gave up 4 bases and V 2 bases, and 11 bases lay outside the gene matches. The CDR3 is 17 residues long. Looked up from germline, CDR1 is SGHTA and CDR2 is FQGTGA. This CDR3 reads CASSLRAGGRTADTQYF. In nucleotides, the CDR3 is TGTGCCAGCAGCTTACGGGCGGGCGGGAGGACCGCAGATACGCAGTATTTT.

The sample holds one count of this clone. The gene calls are TRBV9 and TRBJ2-5; possibly TRBD1 for D (6 bases). The germline V gene has CDR1 SGDLS and CDR2 YYNGEE. V was clipped by 3 bases and J by 5 bases, with 11 bases between them. This CDR3 spans 13 amino acids. DNA for the CDR3: TGTGCCAGCAGCGCTGGGGGCGCCGAGACCCAGTACTTC. Residues: CASSAGGAETQYF.

This clone came up once. The chain has TRBV11-3 and TRBJ2-7, with TRBD1 matching 9 bases. The germline CDR1 and CDR2 sequences are SGHNT and YENEEA. The ends lost 5 bases at V and 1 base at J; junction bases unmatched: 3. The CDR3 runs 14 residues. In nucleotides, the CDR3 is TGTGCCAGCAGCCCCGGGACAGGGTCCTACGAGCAGTACTTC. Translated: CASSPGTGSYEQYF.

V is TRBV10-3 and J is TRBJ1-1; 9 positions match TRBD1. CDR1 is ENHRY, CDR2 SYGVKD, per germline. Losses at the gene ends were 7 bases for V and 1 base for J; bases not matched to a gene: 13. This CDR3 is built from 17 residues. The CDR3 loop is CAITKGQGGGANTEAFF. The CDR3 DNA is TGTGCCATCACGAAGGGACAGGGAGGAGGTGCGAACACTGAAGCTTTCTTT.

Of note for this clone: A read error may produce the germline difference seen at one junction end. The V call is TRBV5-6, the J call TRBJ2-4; TRBD1 matches 10 bases. CDR1 and CDR2 from the germline V gene are SGHDT and YYEEEE. CDR3 length equals 12 residues. The CDR3 DNA follows: TGTGCCAGCAGCTCCCGGGACAGGGGATCTCTTTTC. Its protein is CASSSRDRGSLF.

The chain recombines TRBV6-5 with TRBJ1-5; TRBD1 might be the D (6 bases). Trimming stripped 4 bases from V and 0 bases from J, with 13 bases between. This CDR3 has 16 amino acids. The germline V gene encodes CDR1 MNHEY and CDR2 SVGAGI. CDR3 nucleotide sequence: TGTGCCAGCAGTTTACAGGGCGCTTATAGCAATCAGCCCCAGCATTTT. It is translated as CASSLQGAYSNQPQHF.

The rearrangement links TRBV5-5 to TRBJ2-6; 7 nucleotides match TRBD1. From germline, CDR1 is SGHKS and CDR2 YYEKEE (reference sequence). Unmatched junction bases numbered 0, after V lost 3 bases and J lost 0 bases. CDR3 length equals 15 residues. CDR3 in amino acids: CASSSGGSGANVLTF. CDR3 in DNA: TGTGCCAGCAGCTCAGGGGGCTCTGGGGCCAACGTCCTGACTTTC.

This clone occurred a few times. This chain uses TRBV2 with TRBJ2-7, with D unclear. CDR1 is SNHLY and CDR2 is FYNNEI in the germline V gene. The length of the CDR3 is 13 residues. Trimming removed 5 bases at V and 1 base at J, with 9 bases between. CDR3 nucleotide sequence: TGTGCCAGCAGTATCATACGGTCCTACGAGCAGTACTTC. Translating gives CASSIIRSYEQYF. The full variable domain, with the rest looked up from reference TRBV2 and TRBJ2-7, is EPEVTQTPSHQVTQMGQEVILRCVPISNHLYFYWYRQILGQKVEFLVSFYNNEISEKSEIFDDQFSVERPDGSNFTLKIRSTKLEDSAMYFCASSIIRSYEQYFGPGTRLTVT.

The V gene is TRBV3-1 (or the pseudogene TRBV3-2), the J gene TRBJ1-2, with 7 nucleotides matching TRBD1. The CDR3 loop spans 12 amino acids. Unmatched junction bases numbered 2, after V lost 4 bases and J lost 6 bases. The V gene's germline CDR1 is LGHDT and CDR2 YNNKEL (reference sequence). CDR3 in amino acids: CASSLGGHGYTF. The CDR3 nucleotides read TGTGCCAGCAGCCTAGGGGGCCATGGCTACACCTTC.